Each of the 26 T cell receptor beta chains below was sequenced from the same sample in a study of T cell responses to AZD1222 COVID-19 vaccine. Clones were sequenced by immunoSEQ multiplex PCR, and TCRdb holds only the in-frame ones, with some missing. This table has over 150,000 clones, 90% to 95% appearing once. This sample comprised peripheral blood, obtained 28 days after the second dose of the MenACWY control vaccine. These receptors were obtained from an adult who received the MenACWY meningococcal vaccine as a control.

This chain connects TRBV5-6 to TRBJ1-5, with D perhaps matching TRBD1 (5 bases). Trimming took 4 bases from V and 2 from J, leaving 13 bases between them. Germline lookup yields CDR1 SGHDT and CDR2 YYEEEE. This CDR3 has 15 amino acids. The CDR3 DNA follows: TGTGCCAGCAGCCCAATGGGAGGGGGCAATCAGCCCCAGCATTTT. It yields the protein CASSPMGGGNQPQHF.

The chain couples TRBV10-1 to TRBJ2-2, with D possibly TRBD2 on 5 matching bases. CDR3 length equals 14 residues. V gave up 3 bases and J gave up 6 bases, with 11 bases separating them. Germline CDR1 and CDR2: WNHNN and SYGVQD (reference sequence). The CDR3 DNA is TGCGCCAGCAGTGATACTAGGTGCCCCGGGGAGCTGTTTTTT. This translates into CASSDTRCPGELFF.

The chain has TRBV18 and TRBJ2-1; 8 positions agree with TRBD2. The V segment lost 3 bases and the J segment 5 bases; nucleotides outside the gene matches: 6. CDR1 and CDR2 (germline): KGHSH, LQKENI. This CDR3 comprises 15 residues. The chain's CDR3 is CASSPRGAANNEQFF. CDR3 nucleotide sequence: TGTGCCAGCTCACCGCGGGGGGCCGCCAACAATGAGCAGTTCTTC.

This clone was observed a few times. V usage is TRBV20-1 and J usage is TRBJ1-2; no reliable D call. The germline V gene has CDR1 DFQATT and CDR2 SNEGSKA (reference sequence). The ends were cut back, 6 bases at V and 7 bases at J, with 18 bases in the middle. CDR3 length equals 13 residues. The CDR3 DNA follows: TGCAGTGCCAGTCCTAGGGCCTATGGTGGCTACACCTTC. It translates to CSASPRAYGGYTF.

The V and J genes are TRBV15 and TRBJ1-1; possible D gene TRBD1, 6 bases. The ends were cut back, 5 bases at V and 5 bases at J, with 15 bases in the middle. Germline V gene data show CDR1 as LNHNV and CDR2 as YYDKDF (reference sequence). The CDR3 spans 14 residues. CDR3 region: CATSAPQGLTEAFF. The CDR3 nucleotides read TGTGCCACCAGCGCCCCTCAGGGGTTGACTGAAGCTTTCTTT.

This CDR3 reads CASSLGPEAFF. CDR3 in DNA: TGTGCCAGCAGCTTGGGACCTGAAGCTTTCTTT. The rearrangement uses TRBV5-6 and TRBJ1-1; D is unclear. V lost 0 bases, J lost 6 bases, and 3 bases lay in between. The CDR3 runs to 11 residues. Germline V gene sequence: CDR1 SGHDT, CDR2 YYEEEE.

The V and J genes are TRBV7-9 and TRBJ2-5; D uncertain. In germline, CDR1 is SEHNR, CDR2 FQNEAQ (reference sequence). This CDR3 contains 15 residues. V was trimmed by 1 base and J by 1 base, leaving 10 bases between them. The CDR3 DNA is TGTGCCAGCAGCTTAGGTCGCAGGAGCCAAGAGACCCAGTACTTC. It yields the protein CASSLGRRSQETQYF.

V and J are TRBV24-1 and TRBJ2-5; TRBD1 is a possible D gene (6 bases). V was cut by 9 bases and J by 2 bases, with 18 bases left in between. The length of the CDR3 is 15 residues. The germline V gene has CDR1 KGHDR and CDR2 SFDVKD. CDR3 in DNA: TGTGCCACCTCTCATCCCCAGGGGCGGCAAGAGACCCAGTACTTC. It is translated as CATSHPQGRQETQYF.

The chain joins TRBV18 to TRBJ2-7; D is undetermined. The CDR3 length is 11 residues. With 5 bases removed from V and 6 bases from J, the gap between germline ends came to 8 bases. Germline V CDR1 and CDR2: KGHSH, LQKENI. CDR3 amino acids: CASSDDSEQYF. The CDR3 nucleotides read TGTGCCAGCTCAGACGATTCCGAGCAGTACTTC.

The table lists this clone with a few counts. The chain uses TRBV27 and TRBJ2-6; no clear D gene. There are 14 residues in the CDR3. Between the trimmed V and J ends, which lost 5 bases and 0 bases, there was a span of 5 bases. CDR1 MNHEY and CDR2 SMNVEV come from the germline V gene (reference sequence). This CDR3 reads CASSLSSGANVLTF. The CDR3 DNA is TGTGCCAGCAGTCTCAGCTCTGGGGCCAACGTCCTGACTTTC.

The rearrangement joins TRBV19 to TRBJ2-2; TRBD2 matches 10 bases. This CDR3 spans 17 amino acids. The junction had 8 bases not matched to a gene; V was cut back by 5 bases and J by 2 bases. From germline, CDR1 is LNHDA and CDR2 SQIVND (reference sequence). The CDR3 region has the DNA TGTGCCAGTAGTCCGGGACCTAGCGGGGGAAACACCGGGGAGCTGTTTTTT. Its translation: CASSPGPSGGNTGELFF.

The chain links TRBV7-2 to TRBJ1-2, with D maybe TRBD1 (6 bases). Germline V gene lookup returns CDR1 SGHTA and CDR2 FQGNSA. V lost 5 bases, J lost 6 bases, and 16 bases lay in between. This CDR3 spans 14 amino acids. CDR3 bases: TGTGCCAGCAGCCGTACAGGGAGCCGGAATGGCTACACCTTC. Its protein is CASSRTGSRNGYTF. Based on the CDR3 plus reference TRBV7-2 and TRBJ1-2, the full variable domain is GAGVSQSPSNKVTEKGKDVELRCDPISGHTALYWYRQSLGQGLEFLIYFQGNSAPDKSGLPSDRFSAERTGGSVSTLTIQRTQQEDSAVYLCASSRTGSRNGYTFGSGTRLTVV.

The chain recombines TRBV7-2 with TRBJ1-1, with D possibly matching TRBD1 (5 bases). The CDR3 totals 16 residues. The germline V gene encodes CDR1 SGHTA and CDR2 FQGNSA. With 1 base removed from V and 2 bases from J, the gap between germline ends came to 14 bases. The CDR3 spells CASSLGKGRPNTEAFF. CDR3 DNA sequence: TGTGCCAGCAGCTTAGGGAAGGGACGGCCTAACACTGAAGCTTTCTTT.

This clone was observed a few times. CDR3 region: CASSDSPVSKHGHNEQFF. The CDR3 DNA is TGTGCCAGCAGTGACTCCCCCGTTTCGAAGCATGGGCACAATGAGCAGTTCTTC. This chain connects TRBV6-4 to TRBJ2-1; no reliable D call. The CDR3 is 18 residues long. Germline V gene sequence: CDR1 MRHNA, CDR2 SNTAGT. V lost 0 bases, J lost 5 bases, and 20 bases lay in between.

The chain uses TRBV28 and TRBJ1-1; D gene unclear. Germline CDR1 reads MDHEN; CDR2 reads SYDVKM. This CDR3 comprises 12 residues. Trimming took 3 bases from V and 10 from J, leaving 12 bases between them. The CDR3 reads CASSFGPRGAFF. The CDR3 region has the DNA TGTGCCAGCAGTTTCGGTCCCCGGGGAGCTTTCTTT.

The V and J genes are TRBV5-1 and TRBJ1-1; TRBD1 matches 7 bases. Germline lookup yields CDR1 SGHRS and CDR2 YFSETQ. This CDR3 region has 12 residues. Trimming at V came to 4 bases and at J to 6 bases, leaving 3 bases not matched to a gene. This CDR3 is CASSQGQAEAFF. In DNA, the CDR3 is TGCGCCAGCAGCCAAGGACAGGCTGAAGCTTTCTTT.

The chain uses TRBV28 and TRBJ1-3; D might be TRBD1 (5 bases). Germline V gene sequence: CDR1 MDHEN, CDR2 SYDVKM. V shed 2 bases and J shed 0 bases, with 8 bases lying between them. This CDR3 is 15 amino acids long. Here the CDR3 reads CASSLGGASGNTIYF. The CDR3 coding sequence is TGTGCCAGCAGTTTAGGAGGGGCCTCTGGAAACACCATATATTTT.

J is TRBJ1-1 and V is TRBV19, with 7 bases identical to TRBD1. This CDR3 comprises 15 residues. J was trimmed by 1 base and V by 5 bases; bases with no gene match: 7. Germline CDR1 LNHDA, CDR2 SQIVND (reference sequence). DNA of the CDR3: TGTGCCAGTAGTCGACAGGGTAGGGGGAACACTGAAGCTTTCTTT. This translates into CASSRQGRGNTEAFF.

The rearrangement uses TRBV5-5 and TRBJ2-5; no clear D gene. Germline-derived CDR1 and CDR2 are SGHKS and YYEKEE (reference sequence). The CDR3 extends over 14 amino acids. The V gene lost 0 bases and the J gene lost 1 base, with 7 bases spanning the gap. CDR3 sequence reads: CASSLVRSQETQYF. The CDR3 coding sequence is TGTGCCAGCAGCTTGGTTCGTTCCCAAGAGACCCAGTACTTC.

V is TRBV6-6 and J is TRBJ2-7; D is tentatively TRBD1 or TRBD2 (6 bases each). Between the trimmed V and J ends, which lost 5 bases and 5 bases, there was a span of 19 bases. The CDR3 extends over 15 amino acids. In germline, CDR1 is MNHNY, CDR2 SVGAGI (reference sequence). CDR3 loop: CASSLRGARFDEQYF. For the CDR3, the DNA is TGTGCCAGCAGTCTAAGGGGGGCCCGATTCGACGAGCAGTACTTC.

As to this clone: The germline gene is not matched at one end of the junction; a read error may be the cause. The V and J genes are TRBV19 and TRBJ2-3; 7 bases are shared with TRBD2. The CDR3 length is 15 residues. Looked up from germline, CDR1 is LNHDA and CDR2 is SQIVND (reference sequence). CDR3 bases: TGTGCCAGTAGTTTAGATCTAGCGGACACAGATACGCAGTATTTT. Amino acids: CASSLDLADTDTQYF.

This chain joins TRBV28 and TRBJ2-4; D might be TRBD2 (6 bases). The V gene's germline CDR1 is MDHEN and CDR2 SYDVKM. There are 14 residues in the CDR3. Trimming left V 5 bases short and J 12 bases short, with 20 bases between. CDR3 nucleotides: TGTGCCAGCAGTCTGAATAACGGACTGGGGGGTCAGTACTTC. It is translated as CASSLNNGLGGQYF.

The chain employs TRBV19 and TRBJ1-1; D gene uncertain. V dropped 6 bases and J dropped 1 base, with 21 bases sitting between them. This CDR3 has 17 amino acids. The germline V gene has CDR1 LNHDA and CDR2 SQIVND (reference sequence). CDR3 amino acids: CASSIWTRVSANTEAFF. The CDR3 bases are TGTGCCAGTAGCATATGGACCAGAGTATCGGCGAACACTGAAGCTTTCTTT.

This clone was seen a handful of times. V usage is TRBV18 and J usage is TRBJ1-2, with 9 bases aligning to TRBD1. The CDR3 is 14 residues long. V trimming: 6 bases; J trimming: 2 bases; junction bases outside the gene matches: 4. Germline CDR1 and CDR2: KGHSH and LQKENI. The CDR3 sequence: CASSTGGTNYGYTF. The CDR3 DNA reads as TGTGCCAGCTCGACAGGGGGAACGAACTATGGCTACACCTTC.

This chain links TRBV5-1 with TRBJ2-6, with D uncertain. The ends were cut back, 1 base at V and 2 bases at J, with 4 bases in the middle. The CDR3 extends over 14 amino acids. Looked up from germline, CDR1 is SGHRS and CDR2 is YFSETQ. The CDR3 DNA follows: TGCGCCAGCAGCTTGACAGCTGGGGCCAACGTCCTGACTTTC. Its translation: CASSLTAGANVLTF.

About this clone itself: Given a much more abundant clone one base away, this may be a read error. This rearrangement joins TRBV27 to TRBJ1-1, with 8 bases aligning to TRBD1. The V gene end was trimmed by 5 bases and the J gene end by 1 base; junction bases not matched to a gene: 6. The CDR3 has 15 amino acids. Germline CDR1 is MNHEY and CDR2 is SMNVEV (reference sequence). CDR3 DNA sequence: TGTGCCAGCAGTCCAGGGGGCTCGGGGAACACTGAAGCTTTCTTT. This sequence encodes CASSPGGSGNTEAFF.